This T cell receptor (beta chain) was observed in a study of vaccination effects on CD4 cells after COVID-19. Study-wide background: Post-vaccine specimens were collected at a median of 72 days following the second dose. Each culture well received a few million PBMC. These cells were then cultured in IMDM with 8.5 to 10 IU/ml IL-2 and 9.5 to 10 ug/ml peptides. General observations from the study: Infection- and vaccine-induced clones contracted markedly late after vaccination.

This clone appeared a few times. Its antigen is as yet unknown. Measured with immunoSEQ multiplex PCR; TCRdb has only the in-frame clones, and not every one. The data contain fewer than 40,000 clones, around 70% of them singletons. Cultured cells yielded isolated CD4+ T cells after less than 11 days. Participants were given two doses of BNT162b2 or mRNA-1273 vaccine. Days 3 and 7 were when half the medium was replaced with IL-2 medium. In germline, CDR1 is MDHEN, CDR2 SYDVKM. Trimming took off 7 bases at V and 6 bases at J, with 13 bases between the two ends. The CDR3 contains 12 residues. Sequenced material: CD4+ T cells from PBMCs cultured without peptide, taken after COVID-19 vaccination. This receptor was obtained from a human donor who received a COVID-19 vaccine. The chain recombines TRBV28 with TRBJ2-7; D assignment may be TRBD1 or TRBD2 (6 bases each). The DNA for the CDR3 is TGTGCCAGCACCCGGGGGCGTCTCGAGCAGTACTTC. This encodes CASTRGRLEQYF.